The source of this T cell receptor beta chain is a study of neurological immune-mediated disorders. Study-level findings and limits: Phylogenetic grouping assigned the repertoires of 18 of 34 multiple sclerosis patients to a single cluster of related CDR3 sequences. This cluster may be a repertoire-level signature. Private repertoires in all groups were suggested by the absence of shared CDR3 amino acid sequences among expanded clones across subjects.

This clonotype was recorded at least ten times. The antigen is undetermined. The unsorted libraries originated from 2 million PBMCs that had been stored at -80 C. The cDNA was generated by 5'RACE with 10-nucleotide random UMIs. TCRdb reprocessed the 5' RACE reads with MiXCR, giving one entry per CDR3 protein. Altogether more than 45,000 distinct CDR3 sequences are present, around 3.4% being singletons, with the ten largest covering more than 5%. Input material: PBMCs. The sequence came from a man between 40 and 49 years old with multiple sclerosis.

CDR3 residues: CASSPSGGARNEQFF. CDR3 DNA sequence: TGTGCCAGCAGCCCCAGCGGGGGGGCCCGGAATGAGCAGTTCTTC. The chain recombines TRBV7-9 with TRBJ2-1; 10 nucleotides agree with TRBD2. This CDR3 is built from 15 residues. V lost 5 bases to trimming and J lost 7 bases; unmatched junction nucleotides: 8. CDR1 and CDR2 from the germline V gene are SEHNR and FQNEAQ (reference sequence).